The present TCR beta chain was sequenced within a study of OX40 agonist ivuxolimab in advanced cancers. In the study overall: Aged roughly 23 to 79 with a mean of about 63 years, they were 75% to 85% male. Eligibility rules accepted prior anti-PD-1, anti-PD-L1 or anti-CTLA-4 therapy, and over 35% had some. Whole-study results and caveats: Mean expanded clone counts were higher in CD8+ than CD4+ T cells.

Germline V gene sequence: CDR1 SNHLY, CDR2 FYNNEI. With 5 bases clipped from V and 1 base from J, the junction kept 6 bases outside the gene matches. This CDR3 comprises 16 residues. Only in-frame clones appear in the TCRdb table, and some are missing; sequencing was by immunoSEQ multiplex PCR. This table has roughly 92,000 clones, under 90% appearing once. Turning to this clone: Its antigen is undetermined.

This receptor was taken from an adult with an advanced solid tumor such as melanoma, head and neck, liver or kidney cancer. The chain recombines TRBV2 with TRBJ2-1, with 9 bases fitting TRBD2. The sample was CD4+ or CD8+ T cells sorted from blood, taken in a trial of the OX40 agonist ivuxolimab. The CDR3 sequence is CASSSFSGGSYNEQFF. CDR3 nucleotide sequence: TGTGCCAGCAGTTCATTTAGCGGGGGTTCCTACAATGAGCAGTTCTTC.